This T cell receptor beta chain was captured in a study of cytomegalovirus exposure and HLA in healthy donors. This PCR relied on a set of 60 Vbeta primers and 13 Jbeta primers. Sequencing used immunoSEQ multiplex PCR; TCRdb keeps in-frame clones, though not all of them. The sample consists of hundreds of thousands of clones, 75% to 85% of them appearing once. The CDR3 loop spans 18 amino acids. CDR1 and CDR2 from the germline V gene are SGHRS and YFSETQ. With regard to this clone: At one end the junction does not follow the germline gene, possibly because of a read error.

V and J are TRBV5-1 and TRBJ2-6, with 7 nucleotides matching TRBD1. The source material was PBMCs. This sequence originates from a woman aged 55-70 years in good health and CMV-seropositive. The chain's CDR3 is CASSPRTGSLSGANILTF. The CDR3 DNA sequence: TGCGCCAGCAGCCCCAGGACAGGTTCCCTCTCTGGGGCCAACATCCTGACTTTC.